This TCR beta chain derives from a study of T cell responses to AZD1222 COVID-19 vaccine (dated by TCRdb to the early 2020s). With regard to the full study: TCR sequencing was performed for 230 to 250 trial participants, of whom some 200 were given two doses of AZD1222 and around 26 were given two doses of MenACWY control vaccine. Trial participants were enrolled by age into subgroups of 18-55, 56-69 and 70-plus years, and around 150, 28 and 57 TCR-sequenced participants, respectively, were included in these subgroups.

This sample's time point label indicates: about 28 days (+/-7) after the second vaccine dose. Because spike-specific TCR depth and breadth did not differ between the two schedules, AZD1222 recipients who got a second dose at roughly 4 weeks were pooled with those who got a second dose at roughly 12 weeks. The vaccinee samples were drawn from two UK trials, COV001 and COV002, one of which was a single-blind randomized controlled phase 2/3 trial testing AZD1222 (ChAdOx1 nCoV-19) in healthy adults. Trial participant PBMC samples were collected at day 0 and day 28 after the second dose for TCRbeta chain sequencing. The CDR3 regions of human TCRbeta chains were subjected to immunosequencing. The paper's processing steps were these. Repertoire TCRs were matched against a reference library of SARS-CoV-2-specific TCRs generated with the MIRA antigen-specificity platform. Breadth meant the fraction of unique TCRs that were SARS-CoV-2-associated, whereas depth meant the fraction of total T cells that were SARS-CoV-2-associated. Using the MIRA data, every spike-specific TCR was mapped to the spike region that the TCR reacted to and assigned to either a CD4 or a CD8 class. Log10-transformed breadth and depth values were compared by one-way ANOVA with Sidak's multiple comparisons tests. The table was pulled from immuneACCESS by TCRdb, which kept in-frame rearrangements only. Such tables lose some clones; where checked, under half of the loss comes from unresolved V genes, and the rest has no known cause. D and trimming come from the DNA, and the V and J calls and clone size come from that table. In this sample the table shows under 120,000 clones, about 85% of which occur a single time. Under 2.5% of the sample rests with the top ten.

The full study reports these points: CD4 TCRs associated with the vaccine covered the entire spike protein, and the dominant responses were in regions 160-218 and 743-854. A significant rise in spike-specific TCR breadth and depth was observed after two AZD1222 doses relative to day 0 and relative to MenACWY recipients. Participants were mostly white British, with more females than males. The authors suggested clonal diversity may have been underestimated. Nearly half of unique spike-specific TCRs reportedly recognized epitopes outside regions mutated in the B.1.351 and B.1.1.7 variants. Conclusions about previously exposed vaccinees are limited because only a handful of AZD1222 recipients were SARS-CoV-2 seropositive at baseline. Because no day 14 peak-response samples were available, repertoires were characterized only after the peak T cell response. In the small 56-69-year group, the increase in depth fell short of significance, most likely because of low power.

The trim is 10 bases for V and 1 base for J, with a gap of 7 bases between the germline ends. The germline V gene (reference sequence) yields LNHDA for CDR1 and SQIVND for CDR2. Reading from cysteine to phenylalanine, the CDR3 counts 11 amino acids. Only CDR3 DNA is held: 33 bases, read in frame from base 1. Remarks on this clone: Its antigen is not yet known. Per-base quality was not reported, and no clone a single base away is much larger than it.

This specimen was peripheral blood, taken 28 days after the second AZD1222 dose. The receptor was isolated from an adult who received the AZD1222 COVID-19 vaccine. The chain uses TRBV19 and TRBJ1-1, with the D gene too uncertain to name. The DNA is as follows: TGTGCCACCCGAACGAACACTGAAGCTTTCTTT. This is translated as CATRTNTEAFF. Supplemented by the reference TRBV19 and TRBJ1-1 proteins around the CDR3, the complete variable domain is DGGITQSPKYLFRKEGQNVTLSCEQNLNHDAMYWYRQDPGQGLRLIYYSQIVNDFQKGDIAEGYSVSREKKESFPLTVTSAQKNPTAFYLCATRTNTEAFFGQGTRLTVV.